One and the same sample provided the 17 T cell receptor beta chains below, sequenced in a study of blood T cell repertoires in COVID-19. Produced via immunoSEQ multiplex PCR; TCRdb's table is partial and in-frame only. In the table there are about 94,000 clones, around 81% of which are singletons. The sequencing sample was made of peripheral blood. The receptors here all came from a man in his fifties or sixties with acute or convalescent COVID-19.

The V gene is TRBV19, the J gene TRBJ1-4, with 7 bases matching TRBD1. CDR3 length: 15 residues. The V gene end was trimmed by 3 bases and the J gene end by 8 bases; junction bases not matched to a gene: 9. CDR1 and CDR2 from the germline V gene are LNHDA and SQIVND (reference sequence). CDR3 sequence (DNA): TGTGCCAGTAGTATGCAAACCCCAGGGGGAGAAAAACTGTTTTTT. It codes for CASSMQTPGGEKLFF.

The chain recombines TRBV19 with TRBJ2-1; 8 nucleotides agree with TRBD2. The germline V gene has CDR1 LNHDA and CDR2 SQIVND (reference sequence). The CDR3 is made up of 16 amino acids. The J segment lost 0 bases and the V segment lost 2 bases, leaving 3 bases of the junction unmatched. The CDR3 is CASSISGGSSYNEQFF. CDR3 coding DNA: TGTGCCAGTAGTATAAGCGGGGGAAGCTCCTACAATGAGCAGTTCTTC.

The CDR3 reads CASLLGTSGKETQYF. The CDR3 DNA reads TGTGCCAGCCTGCTCGGGACTAGCGGAAAAGAGACCCAGTACTTC. This chain connects TRBV2 to TRBJ2-5; TRBD2 matches at 11 bases. V trimming: 8 bases; J trimming: 3 bases; junction bases outside the gene matches: 8. The CDR3 consists of 15 residues. Germline CDR1 SNHLY, CDR2 FYNNEI.

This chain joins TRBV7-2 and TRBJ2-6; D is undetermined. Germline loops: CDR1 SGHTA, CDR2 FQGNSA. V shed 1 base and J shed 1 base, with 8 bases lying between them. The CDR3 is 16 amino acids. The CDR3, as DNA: TGTGCCAGCAGCTTAGGTGGCTCATCTGGGGCCAACGTCCTGACTTTC. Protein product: CASSLGGSSGANVLTF.

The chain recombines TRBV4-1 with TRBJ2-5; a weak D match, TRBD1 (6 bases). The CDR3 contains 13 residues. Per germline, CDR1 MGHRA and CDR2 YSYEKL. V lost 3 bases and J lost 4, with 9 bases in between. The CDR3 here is CASSQTDRETQYF. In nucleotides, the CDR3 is TGCGCCAGCAGCCAGACGGACAGAGAGACCCAGTACTTC.

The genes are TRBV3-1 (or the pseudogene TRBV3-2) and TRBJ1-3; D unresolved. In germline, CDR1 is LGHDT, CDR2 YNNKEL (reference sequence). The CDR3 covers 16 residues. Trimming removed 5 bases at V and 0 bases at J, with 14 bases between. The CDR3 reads CASSLSTGGSGNTIYF. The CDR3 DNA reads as TGTGCCAGCAGCTTATCTACGGGTGGCTCTGGAAACACCATATATTTT.

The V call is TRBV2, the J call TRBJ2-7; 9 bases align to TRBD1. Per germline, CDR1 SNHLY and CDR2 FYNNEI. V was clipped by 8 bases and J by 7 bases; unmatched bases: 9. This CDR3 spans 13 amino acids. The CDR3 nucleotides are TGTGCCAGCGGAGTCCGGGACAGGGTTGAGCAGTACTTC. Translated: CASGVRDRVEQYF.

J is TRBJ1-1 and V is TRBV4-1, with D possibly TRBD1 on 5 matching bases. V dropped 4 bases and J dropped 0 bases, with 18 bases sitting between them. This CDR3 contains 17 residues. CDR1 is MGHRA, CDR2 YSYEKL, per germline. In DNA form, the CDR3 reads TGCGCCAGCAGCCTCCAACCACGGGGGACGGTGAACACTGAAGCTTTCTTT. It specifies CASSLQPRGTVNTEAFF.

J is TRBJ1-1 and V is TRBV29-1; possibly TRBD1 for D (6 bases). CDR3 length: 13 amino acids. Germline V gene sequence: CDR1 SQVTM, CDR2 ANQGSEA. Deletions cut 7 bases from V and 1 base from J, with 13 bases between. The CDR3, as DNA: TGCAGCGCCCGAACGGGACAGAACACTGAAGCTTTCTTT. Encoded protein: CSARTGQNTEAFF.

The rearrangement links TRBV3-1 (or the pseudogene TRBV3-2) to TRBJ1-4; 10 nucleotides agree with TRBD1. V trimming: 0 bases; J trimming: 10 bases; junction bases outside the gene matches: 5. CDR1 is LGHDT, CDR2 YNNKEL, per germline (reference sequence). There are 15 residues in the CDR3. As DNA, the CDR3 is TGTGCCAGCAGCCAAGACATAAGGACAGGGGGAAAACTGTTTTTT. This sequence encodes CASSQDIRTGGKLFF.

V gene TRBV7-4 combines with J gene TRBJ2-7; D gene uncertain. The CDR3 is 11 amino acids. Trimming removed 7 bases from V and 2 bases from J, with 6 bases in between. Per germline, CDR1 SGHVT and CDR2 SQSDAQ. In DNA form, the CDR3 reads TGTGCCAGCAACCCTACCTACGAGCAGTACTTC. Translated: CASNPTYEQYF.

Here the CDR3 DNA reads TGTGCCAGCAGTTTAAAGGGGACCGGGGAGCTGTTTTTT. Translated, it gives CASSLKGTGELFF. The gene calls are TRBV12-3 or TRBV12-4 and TRBJ2-2, with a possible D match to TRBD1 (5 bases). Trimming cost V 2 bases and J 5 bases, with 6 bases left between them. The CDR3 contains 13 residues.

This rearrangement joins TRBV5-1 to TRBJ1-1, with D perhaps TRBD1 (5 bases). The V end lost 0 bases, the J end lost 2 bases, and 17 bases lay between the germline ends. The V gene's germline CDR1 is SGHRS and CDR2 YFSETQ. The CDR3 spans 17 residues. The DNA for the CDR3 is TGCGCCAGCAGCTTGGCCGAGGTAAGGGGCCTAAACACTGAAGCTTTCTTT. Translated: CASSLAEVRGLNTEAFF. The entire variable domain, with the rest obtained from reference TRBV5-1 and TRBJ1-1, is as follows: KAGVTQTPRYLIKTRGQQVTLSCSPISGHRSVSWYQQTPGQGLQFLFEYFSETQRNKGNFPGRFSGRQFSNSRSEMNVSTLELGDSALYLCASSLAEVRGLNTEAFFGQGTRLTVV.

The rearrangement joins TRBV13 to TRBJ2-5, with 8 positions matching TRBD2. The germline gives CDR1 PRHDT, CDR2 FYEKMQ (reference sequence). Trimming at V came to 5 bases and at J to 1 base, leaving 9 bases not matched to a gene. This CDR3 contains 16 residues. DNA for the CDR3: TGTGCCAGCAGCCCCCCCACAACTAGCGGCCAAGAGACCCAGTACTTC. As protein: CASSPPTTSGQETQYF.

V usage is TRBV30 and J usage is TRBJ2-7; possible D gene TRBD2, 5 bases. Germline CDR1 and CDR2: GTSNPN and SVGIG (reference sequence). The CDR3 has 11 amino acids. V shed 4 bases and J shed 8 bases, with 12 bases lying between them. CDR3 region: CAWKRENQQYF. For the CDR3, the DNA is TGTGCCTGGAAGAGGGAAAATCAGCAGTACTTC.

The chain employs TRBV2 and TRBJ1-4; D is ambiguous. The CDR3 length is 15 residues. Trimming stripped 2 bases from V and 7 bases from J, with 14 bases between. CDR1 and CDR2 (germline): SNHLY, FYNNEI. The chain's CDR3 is CASSEKSRRREKLFF. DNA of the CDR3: TGTGCCAGCAGTGAAAAGTCTCGGCGGCGTGAAAAACTGTTTTTT.

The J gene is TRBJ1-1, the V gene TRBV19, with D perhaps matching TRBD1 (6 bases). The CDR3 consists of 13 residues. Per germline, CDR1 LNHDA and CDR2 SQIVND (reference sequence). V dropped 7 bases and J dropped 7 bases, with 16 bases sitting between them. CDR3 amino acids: CASMVRGIDEAFF. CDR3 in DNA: TGTGCCAGTATGGTCAGGGGAATTGATGAAGCTTTCTTT.